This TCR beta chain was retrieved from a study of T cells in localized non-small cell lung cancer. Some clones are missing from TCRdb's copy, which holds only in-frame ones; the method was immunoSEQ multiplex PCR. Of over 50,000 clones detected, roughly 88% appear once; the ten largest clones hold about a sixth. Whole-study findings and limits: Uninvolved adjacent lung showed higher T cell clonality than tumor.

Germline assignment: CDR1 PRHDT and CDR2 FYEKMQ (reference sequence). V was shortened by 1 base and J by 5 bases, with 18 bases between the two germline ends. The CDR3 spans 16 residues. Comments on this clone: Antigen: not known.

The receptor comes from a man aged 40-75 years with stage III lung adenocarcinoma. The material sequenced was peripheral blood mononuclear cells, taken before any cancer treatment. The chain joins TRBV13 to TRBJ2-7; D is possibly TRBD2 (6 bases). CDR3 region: CASSLVPGTGVHEQYF. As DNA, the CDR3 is TGTGCCAGCAGCTTAGTTCCTGGGACGGGGGTTCACGAGCAGTACTTC.